The present entry profiles one T cell receptor beta chain with its context. V gave up 3 bases and J gave up 5 bases, with 10 bases separating them. Per the germline V gene, CDR1 is MDHEN and CDR2 is SYDVKM. This CDR3 is built from 13 residues. The data belong to a study of blood T cell repertoires in COVID-19. Everyone who took part was roughly 18 to 89 years old, and they came from about 25 US areas. Participant-given clinical history determined each cohort assignment. Before being deemed recovered, Cohort 3 donors had two negative PCRs, clearance, or symptom resolution. Under the authors' procedure: How many nucleated cells were present was estimated from reference gene primer amplification. Clones were sequenced by immunoSEQ multiplex PCR, and TCRdb holds only the in-frame ones, with some missing. For V, J and clone size, that table is used; D and trimming come from the DNA. The repertoire includes 130,000 to 150,000 clones, 87% of them detected once, and around 11% sits in the top ten.

The rearrangement links TRBV28 to TRBJ2-5; a weak D match, TRBD2 (5 bases). Input material: PBMCs or T cells enriched from blood (not recorded which). The source of this sequence is a man aged 55 to 69 who had recovered from COVID-19. The CDR3 here is CASSFRQRETQYF. CDR3 DNA: TGTGCCAGCAGTTTCAGGCAGCGGGAGACCCAGTACTTC.